This T cell receptor (beta chain) originates from a study of T cell responses to AZD1222 COVID-19 vaccine. J lost 6 bases, V lost 2 bases, and 3 bases had no gene match. This CDR3 comprises 14 residues. The germline gives CDR1 LNHDA, CDR2 SQIVND (reference sequence). Study results and limitations: Of the AZD1222 recipients, only 5 to 7 were seropositive at baseline. Clonal diversity may have been underestimated in mostly white British donors.

Generated by immunoSEQ multiplex PCR, the TCRdb table keeps only in-frame clones and is missing some. Among about 140,000 clones listed, 80% to 95% were seen once. Worth noting for this clone: The antigen is unknown.

This clonotype originated in an adult who received the AZD1222 COVID-19 vaccine. The sample here was peripheral blood, taken 28 days after the second AZD1222 dose. The chain combines TRBV19 with TRBJ2-7; 11 bases line up with TRBD2. CDR3 amino acids: CASSIRTSGSEQYF. The CDR3 DNA sequence: TGTGCCAGTAGTATAAGAACTAGCGGGAGCGAGCAGTACTTC.